These T cell receptor beta chains were read from a single sample in a study of blood T cell repertoires in COVID-19. Using immunoSEQ multiplex PCR, the repertoire was profiled, and TCRdb retains in-frame clones only, with some absent. The data hold approximately 50,000 clones, with roughly 89% observed a single time. Sequencing was performed on peripheral blood. These receptors originate from a man aged 80 or over with active or convalescent COVID-19. Each CDR3 is given with its conserved first and last residue. The D gene is left open where the match is weak. Expanded clones get a size class; other rows say once, few or many, or leave the size out.

size,J,D,V,CDR3,DNA
.,TRBJ1-5,TRBD1,TRBV27,CASRATGRGNQPQHF,TGTGCCAGCAGGGCGACAGGGCGCGGCAATCAGCCCCAGCATTTT
.,TRBJ2-3,TRBD2,TRBV30,CASPRSGSGTDTQYF,TGTGCCTCCCCCCGTAGCGGGAGCGGCACAGATACGCAGTATTTT
.,TRBJ2-5,.,TRBV28,CASSDVTGQETQYF,TGTGCCAGCAGTGATGTAACAGGGCAAGAGACCCAGTACTTC
.,TRBJ2-4,TRBD1,TRBV9,CASSGRPGTEKKNIQYF,TGTGCCAGCAGCGGAAGGCCGGGGACAGAGAAAAAAAACATTCAGTACTTC
.,TRBJ1-3,.,TRBV6-6,CASTPGGAGNTIYF,TGTGCCAGCACCCCGGGCGGGGCTGGAAACACCATATATTTT
.,TRBJ1-3,.,TRBV7-6,CASSFLDSRGGNTIYF,TGTGCCAGCAGCTTCTTGGACAGCCGTGGAGGAAACACCATATATTTT
few,TRBJ2-7,TRBD2,TRBV4-1,CASAGRIAGYNEQYF,TGCGCCAGCGCGGGGCGGATAGCGGGATATAACGAGCAGTACTTC
.,TRBJ1-5,TRBD1,TRBV7-9,CASSLQGGNQPQHF,TGTGCCAGCAGCTTACAGGGGGGCAATCAGCCCCAGCATTTT
.,TRBJ1-6,TRBD1,TRBV19,CASMRQGYNSPLHF,TGTGCCAGTATGAGACAGGGCTATAATTCACCCCTCCACTTT
.,TRBJ1-5,.,TRBV28,CASSLDYTKQHF,TGTGCCAGCAGTTTAGACTACACCAAACAGCATTTT
.,TRBJ1-2,.,TRBV12-3/TRBV12-4,CASSLALMSGYTF,TGTGCCAGCAGTTTAGCTCTCATGAGTGGCTACACCTTC
.,TRBJ2-1,.,TRBV28,CASRGADSSYNEQFF,TGTGCCAGCAGGGGAGCGGACAGCTCCTACAATGAGCAGTTCTTC
.,TRBJ2-5,.,TRBV7-2,CASSLVSFRETQYF,TGTGCCAGCAGCCTAGTGAGCTTCCGGGAGACCCAGTACTTC
.,TRBJ1-1,.,TRBV19,CASSRGGWGNTEAFF,TGTGCCAGTAGTCGGGGGGGCTGGGGGAACACTGAAGCTTTCTTT
once,TRBJ2-3,TRBD2,TRBV6-2/TRBV6-3,CASSYDAGGTDTQYF,TGTGCCAGCAGTTACGACGCGGGGGGCACAGATACGCAGTATTTT
.,TRBJ2-3,TRBD2,TRBV5-8,CASSLEGGRTDTQYF,TGTGCCAGCAGCTTGGAGGGAGGGCGCACAGATACGCAGTATTTT
.,TRBJ2-2,TRBD2,TRBV6-1,CASSGLAGDVTGELFF,TGTGCCAGCAGTGGACTAGCGGGGGACGTTACCGGGGAGCTGTTTTTT
.,TRBJ2-4,TRBD2,TRBV5-1,CASSFGGGGANIQYF,TGCGCCAGCAGCTTCGGTGGCGGGGGGGCAAACATTCAGTACTTC
.,TRBJ2-2,.,TRBV19,CASTLTSANTGELFF,TGTGCCAGTACCCTGACTAGTGCGAACACCGGGGAGCTGTTTTTT
few,TRBJ2-5,TRBD1,TRBV9,CASSTGQKETQYF,TGTGCCAGCAGCACGGGACAGAAAGAGACCCAGTACTTC
few,TRBJ2-7,TRBD1,TRBV7-8,CASSRSGGTPYEQYF,TGTGCCAGCAGCCGCTCAGGGGGAACCCCGTACGAGCAGTACTTC
.,TRBJ1-5,TRBD1,TRBV6-5,CASSLQGRYNQPQHF,TGTGCCAGCAGTTTACAGGGGAGGTACAATCAGCCCCAGCATTTT
.,TRBJ2-7,.,TRBV6-1,CASSENRGAHEQYF,TGTGCCAGCAGTGAAAACCGGGGGGCTCACGAGCAGTACTTC